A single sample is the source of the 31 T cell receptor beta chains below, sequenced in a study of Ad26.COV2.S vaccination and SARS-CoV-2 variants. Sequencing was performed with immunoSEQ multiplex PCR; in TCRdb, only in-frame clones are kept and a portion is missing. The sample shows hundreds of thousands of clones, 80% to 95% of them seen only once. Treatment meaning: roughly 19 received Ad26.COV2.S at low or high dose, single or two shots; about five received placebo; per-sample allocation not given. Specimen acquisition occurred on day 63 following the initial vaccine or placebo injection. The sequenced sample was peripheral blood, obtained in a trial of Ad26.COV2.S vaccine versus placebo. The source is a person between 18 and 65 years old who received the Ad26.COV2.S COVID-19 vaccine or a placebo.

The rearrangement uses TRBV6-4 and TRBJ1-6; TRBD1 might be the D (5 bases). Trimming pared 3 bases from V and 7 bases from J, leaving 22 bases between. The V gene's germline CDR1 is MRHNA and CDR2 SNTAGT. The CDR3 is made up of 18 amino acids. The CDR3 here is CASSERNRGLHSNSPLHF. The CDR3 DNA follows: TGTGCCAGCAGTGAGAGGAACCGGGGCTTACACTCGAATTCACCCCTCCACTTT.

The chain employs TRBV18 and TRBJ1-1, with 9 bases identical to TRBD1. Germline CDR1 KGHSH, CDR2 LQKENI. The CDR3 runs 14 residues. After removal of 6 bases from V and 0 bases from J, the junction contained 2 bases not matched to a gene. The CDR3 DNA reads TGTGCCAGCTCCGGACAGGGGATGAACACTGAAGCTTTCTTT. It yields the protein CASSGQGMNTEAFF. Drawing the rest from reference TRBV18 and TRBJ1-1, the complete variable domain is NAGVMQNPRHLVRRRGQEARLRCSPMKGHSHVYWYRQLPEEGLKFMVYLQKENIIDESGMPKERFSAEFPKEGPSILRIQQVVRGDSAAYFCASSGQGMNTEAFFGQGTRLTVV.

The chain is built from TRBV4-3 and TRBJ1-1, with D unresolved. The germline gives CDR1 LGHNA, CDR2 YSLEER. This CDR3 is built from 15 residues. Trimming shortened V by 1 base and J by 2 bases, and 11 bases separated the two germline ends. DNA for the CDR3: TGCGCCAGCAGCCAAGTCCTCGTGCTAAACACTGAAGCTTTCTTT. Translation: CASSQVLVLNTEAFF.

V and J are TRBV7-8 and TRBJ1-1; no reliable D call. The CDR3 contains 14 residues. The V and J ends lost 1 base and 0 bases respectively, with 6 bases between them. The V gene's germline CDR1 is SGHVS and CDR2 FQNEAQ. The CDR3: CASSLGRVNTEAFF. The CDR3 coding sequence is TGTGCCAGCAGCTTAGGCCGGGTGAACACTGAAGCTTTCTTT.

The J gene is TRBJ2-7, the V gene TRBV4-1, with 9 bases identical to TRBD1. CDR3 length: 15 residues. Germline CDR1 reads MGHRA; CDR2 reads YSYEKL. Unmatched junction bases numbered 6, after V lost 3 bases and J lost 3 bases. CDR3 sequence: CASSQGTGYNYEQYF. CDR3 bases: TGCGCCAGCAGCCAGGGGACAGGGTATAACTACGAGCAGTACTTC.

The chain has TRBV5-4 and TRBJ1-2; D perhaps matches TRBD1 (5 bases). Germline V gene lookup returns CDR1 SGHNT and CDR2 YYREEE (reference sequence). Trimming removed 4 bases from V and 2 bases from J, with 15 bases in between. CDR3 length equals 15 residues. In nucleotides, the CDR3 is TGTGCCAGCAGCCCGGGGCCTAATGAAAACTATGGCTACACCTTC. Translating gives CASSPGPNENYGYTF. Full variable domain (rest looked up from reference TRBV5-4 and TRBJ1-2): ETGVTQSPTHLIKTRGQQVTLRCSSQSGHNTVSWYQQALGQGPQFIFQYYREEENGRGNFPPRFSGLQFPNYSSELNVNALELDDSALYLCASSPGPNENYGYTFGSGTRLTVV.

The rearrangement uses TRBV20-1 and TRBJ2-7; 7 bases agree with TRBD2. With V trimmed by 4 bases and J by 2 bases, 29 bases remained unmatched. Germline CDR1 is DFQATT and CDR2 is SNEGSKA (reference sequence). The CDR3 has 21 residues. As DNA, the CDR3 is TGCAGTGCTATTGAACTAGGCCTACCGGGACTCGCCCAGCGGGGTGCCTACGAGCAGTACTTC. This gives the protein CSAIELGLPGLAQRGAYEQYF.

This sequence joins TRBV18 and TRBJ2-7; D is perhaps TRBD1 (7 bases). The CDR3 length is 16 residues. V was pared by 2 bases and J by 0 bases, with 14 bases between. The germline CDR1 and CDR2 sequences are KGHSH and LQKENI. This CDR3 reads CASSPRGQGLSYEQYF. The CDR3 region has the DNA TGTGCCAGCTCACCAAGGGGGCAGGGACTCTCCTACGAGCAGTACTTC.

The CDR3 bases are TGTGCCAGCAGCTCCTCACTAGCGGGCATATCAGATACGCAGTATTTT. Encoded protein: CASSSSLAGISDTQYF. The chain employs TRBV11-2 and TRBJ2-3; 9 bases align to TRBD2. V was clipped by 4 bases and J by 4 bases; unmatched bases: 9. The germline CDR1 and CDR2 sequences are SGHAT and FQNNGV. This CDR3 is built from 16 residues.

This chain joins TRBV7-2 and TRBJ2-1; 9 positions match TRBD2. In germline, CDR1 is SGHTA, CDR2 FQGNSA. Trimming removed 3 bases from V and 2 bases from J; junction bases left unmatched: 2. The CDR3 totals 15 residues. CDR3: CASSLRGGPYNEQFF. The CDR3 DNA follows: TGTGCCAGCAGCTTGCGGGGGGGCCCCTACAATGAGCAGTTCTTC.

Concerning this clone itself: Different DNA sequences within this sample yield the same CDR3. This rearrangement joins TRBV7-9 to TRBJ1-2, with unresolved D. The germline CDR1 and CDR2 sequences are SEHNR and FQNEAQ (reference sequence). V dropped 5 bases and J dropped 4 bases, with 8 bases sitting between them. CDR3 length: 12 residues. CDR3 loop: CASSPGPYGYTF. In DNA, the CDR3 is TGTGCCAGCAGCCCAGGCCCCTATGGCTACACCTTC.

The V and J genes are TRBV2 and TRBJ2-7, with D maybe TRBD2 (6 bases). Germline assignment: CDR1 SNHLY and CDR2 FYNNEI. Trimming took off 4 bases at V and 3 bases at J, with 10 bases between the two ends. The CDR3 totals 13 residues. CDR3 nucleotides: TGTGCCAGCAGTGGGGAGGCGGACTACGAGCAGTACTTC. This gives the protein CASSGEADYEQYF. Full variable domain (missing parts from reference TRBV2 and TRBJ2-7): EPEVTQTPSHQVTQMGQEVILRCVPISNHLYFYWYRQILGQKVEFLVSFYNNEISEKSEIFDDQFSVERPDGSNFTLKIRSTKLEDSAMYFCASSGEADYEQYFGPGTRLTVT.

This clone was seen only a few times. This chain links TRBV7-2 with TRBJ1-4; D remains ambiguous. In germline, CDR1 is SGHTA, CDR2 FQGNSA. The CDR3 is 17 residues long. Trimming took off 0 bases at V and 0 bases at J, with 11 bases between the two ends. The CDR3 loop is CASSLAPGSATNEKLFF. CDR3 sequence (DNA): TGTGCCAGCAGCTTAGCTCCCGGCAGTGCAACTAATGAAAAACTGTTTTTT.

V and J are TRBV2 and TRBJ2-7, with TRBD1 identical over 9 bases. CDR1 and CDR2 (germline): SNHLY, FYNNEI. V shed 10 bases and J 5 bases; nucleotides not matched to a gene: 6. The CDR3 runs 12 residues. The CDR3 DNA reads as TGTGCCAAGGGGGGGACAGGGAACGAGCAGTACTTC. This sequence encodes CAKGGTGNEQYF.

As DNA, the CDR3 is TGTGCCAGCAGCTCCCTAGGAAACCCGGGGGCCGGGAATGAGCAGTTCTTC. This gives the protein CASSSLGNPGAGNEQFF. This chain connects TRBV11-3 to TRBJ2-1; D assignment may be TRBD1 or TRBD2 (6 bases each). This CDR3 spans 17 amino acids. CDR1 and CDR2 from the germline V gene are SGHNT and YENEEA. Trimming left V 4 bases short and J 7 bases short, with 23 bases between.

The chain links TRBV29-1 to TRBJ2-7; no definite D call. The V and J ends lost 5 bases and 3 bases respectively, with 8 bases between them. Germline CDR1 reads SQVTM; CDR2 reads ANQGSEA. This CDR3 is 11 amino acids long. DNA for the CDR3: TGCAGCGTTTCTGATATCTACGAGCAGTACTTC. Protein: CSVSDIYEQYF.

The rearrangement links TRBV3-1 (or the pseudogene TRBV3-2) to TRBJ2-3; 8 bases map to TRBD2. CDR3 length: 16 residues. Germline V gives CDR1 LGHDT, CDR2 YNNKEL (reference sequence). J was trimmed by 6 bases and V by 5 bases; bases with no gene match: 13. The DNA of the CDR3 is TGTGCCAGCAGCGCGTGGCTGTCGGGGGGGGCGGATACGCAGTATTTT. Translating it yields CASSAWLSGGADTQYF.

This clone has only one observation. The CDR3 DNA reads TGCGCCAGCAGCCAAGGGGCGAGCCTGGGGACCCAGTACTTC. Translation: CASSQGASLGTQYF. The rearrangement joins TRBV4-3 to TRBJ2-5; no firm D call. CDR3 length: 14 residues. Germline values: CDR1 LGHNA, CDR2 YSLEER. Between the trimmed V and J ends, which lost 1 base and 7 bases, there was a span of 13 bases.

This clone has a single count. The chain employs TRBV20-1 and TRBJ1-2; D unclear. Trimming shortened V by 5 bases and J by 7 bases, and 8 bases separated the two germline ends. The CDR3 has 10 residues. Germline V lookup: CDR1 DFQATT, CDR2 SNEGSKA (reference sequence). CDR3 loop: CSAVTSGYTF. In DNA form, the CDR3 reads TGCAGTGCTGTGACATCTGGCTACACCTTC.

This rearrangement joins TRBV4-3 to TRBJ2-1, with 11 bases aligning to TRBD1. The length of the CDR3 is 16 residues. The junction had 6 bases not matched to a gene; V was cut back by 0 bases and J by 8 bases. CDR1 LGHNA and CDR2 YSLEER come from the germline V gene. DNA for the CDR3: TGCGCCAGCAGCCAAGATTCCGGGACAGGGGGATATGAGCAGTTCTTC. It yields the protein CASSQDSGTGGYEQFF.

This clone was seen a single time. The CDR3: CASSLGLSENTEAFF. The DNA for the CDR3 is TGTGCCAGCAGCTTAGGTCTCTCGGAGAACACTGAAGCTTTCTTT. This chain uses TRBV7-9 with TRBJ1-1; D gene uncertain. V was cut by 1 base and J by 1 base, with 10 bases left in between. Germline assignment: CDR1 SEHNR and CDR2 FQNEAQ (reference sequence). The CDR3 contains 15 residues.

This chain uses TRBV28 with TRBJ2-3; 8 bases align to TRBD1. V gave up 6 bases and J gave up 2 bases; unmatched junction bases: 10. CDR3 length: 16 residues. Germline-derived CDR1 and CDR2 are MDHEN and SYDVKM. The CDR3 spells CASRRRDRRITDTQYF. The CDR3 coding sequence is TGTGCCAGCAGACGCAGGGACAGGAGGATCACAGATACGCAGTATTTT.

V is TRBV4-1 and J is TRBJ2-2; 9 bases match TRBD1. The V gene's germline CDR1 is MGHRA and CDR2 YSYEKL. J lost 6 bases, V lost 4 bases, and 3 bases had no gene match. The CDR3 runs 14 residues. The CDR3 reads CASSLGTGPGELFF. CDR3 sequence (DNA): TGCGCCAGCAGCCTTGGGACAGGGCCCGGGGAGCTGTTTTTT.

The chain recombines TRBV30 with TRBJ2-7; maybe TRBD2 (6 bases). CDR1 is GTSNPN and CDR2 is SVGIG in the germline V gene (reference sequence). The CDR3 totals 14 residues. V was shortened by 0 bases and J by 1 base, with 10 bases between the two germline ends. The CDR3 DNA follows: TGTGCCTGGAGTGTCGGGGGAATTTCCTACGAGCAGTACTTC. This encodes CAWSVGGISYEQYF.

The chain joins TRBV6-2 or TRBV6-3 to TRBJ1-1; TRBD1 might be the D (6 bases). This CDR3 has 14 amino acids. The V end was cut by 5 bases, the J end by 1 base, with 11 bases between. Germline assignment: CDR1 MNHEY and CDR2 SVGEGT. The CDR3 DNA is TGTGCCAGCAGTCAAGGGGGATGGAACACTGAAGCTTTCTTT. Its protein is CASSQGGWNTEAFF.

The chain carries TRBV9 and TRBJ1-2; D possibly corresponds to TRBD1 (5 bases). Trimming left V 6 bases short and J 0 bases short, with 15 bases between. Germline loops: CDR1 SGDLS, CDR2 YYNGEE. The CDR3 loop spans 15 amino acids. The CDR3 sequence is CASTRGADPNYGYTF. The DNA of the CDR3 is TGTGCCAGCACCCGGGGCGCAGATCCTAACTATGGCTACACCTTC.

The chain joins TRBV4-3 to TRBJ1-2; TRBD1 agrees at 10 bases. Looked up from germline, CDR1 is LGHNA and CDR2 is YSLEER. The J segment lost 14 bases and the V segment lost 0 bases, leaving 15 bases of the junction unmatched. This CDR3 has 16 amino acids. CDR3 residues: CASSQDLLRTGGSQTF. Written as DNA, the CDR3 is TGCGCCAGCAGCCAAGATCTCCTCCGGACAGGGGGTTCGCAAACCTTC.

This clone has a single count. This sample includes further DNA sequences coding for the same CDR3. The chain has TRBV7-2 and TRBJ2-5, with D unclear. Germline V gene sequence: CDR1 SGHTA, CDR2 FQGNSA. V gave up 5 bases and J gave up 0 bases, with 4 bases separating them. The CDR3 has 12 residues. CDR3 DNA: TGTGCCAGCAGCCGTTACCAAGAGACCCAGTACTTC. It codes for CASSRYQETQYF.

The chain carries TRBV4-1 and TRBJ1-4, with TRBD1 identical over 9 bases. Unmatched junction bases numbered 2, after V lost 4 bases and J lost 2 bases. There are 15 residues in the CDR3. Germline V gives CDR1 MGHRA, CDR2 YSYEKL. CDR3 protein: CASSLQGATNEKLFF. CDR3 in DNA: TGCGCCAGCAGCCTACAGGGGGCCACTAATGAAAAACTGTTTTTT.

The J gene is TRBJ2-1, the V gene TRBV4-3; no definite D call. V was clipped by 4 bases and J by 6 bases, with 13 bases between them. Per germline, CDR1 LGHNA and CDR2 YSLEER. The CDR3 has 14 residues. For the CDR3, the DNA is TGCGCCAGCAGCCGGGGATTGATGGCCAATGAGCAGTTCTTC. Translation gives CASSRGLMANEQFF.

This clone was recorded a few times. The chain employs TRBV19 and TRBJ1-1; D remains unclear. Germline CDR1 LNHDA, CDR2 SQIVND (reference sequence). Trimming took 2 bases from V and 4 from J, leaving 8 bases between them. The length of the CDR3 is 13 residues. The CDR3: CASSIREATEAFF. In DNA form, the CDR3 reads TGTGCCAGTAGTATAAGAGAGGCCACTGAAGCTTTCTTT.